Below are 29 T cell receptor beta chains sequenced from a single sample in a study of cytomegalovirus exposure and HLA in healthy donors. The PCR made use of 60 Vbeta and 13 Jbeta primers. Sequenced by immunoSEQ multiplex PCR; TCRdb stores in-frame clones only, minus some. The sample includes tens of thousands of clones. Input material: PBMCs. Receptors originate from a man between 50 and 59 years old in good health and CMV-seronegative.

V and J are TRBV4-3 and TRBJ1-3; the D is unclear. V was cut by 1 base and J by 0 bases, with 7 bases left in between. Germline CDR1 is LGHNA and CDR2 is YSLEER. The CDR3 runs to 15 residues. CDR3 nucleotide sequence: TGCGCCAGCAGCCAAGGAACAGTCTCTGGAAACACCATATATTTT. Translation: CASSQGTVSGNTIYF.

The chain recombines TRBV7-9 with TRBJ1-2; D is possibly TRBD1 (6 bases). Trimming pared 5 bases from V and 3 bases from J, leaving 16 bases between. Germline V gene lookup returns CDR1 SEHNR and CDR2 FQNEAQ (reference sequence). The CDR3 has 15 amino acids. CDR3 coding DNA: TGTGCCAGCAGCGTCTCTAACAGGGCCTACTATGGCTACACCTTC. As protein: CASSVSNRAYYGYTF.

The rearrangement links TRBV27 to TRBJ2-2; tentatively, D is TRBD2 (6 bases). V was cut by 2 bases and J by 7 bases, with 11 bases left in between. CDR1 and CDR2 (germline): MNHEY, SMNVEV (reference sequence). CDR3 length: 14 residues. The CDR3 protein is CASSLMGGGGELFF. Written as DNA, the CDR3 is TGTGCCAGCAGTTTAATGGGGGGAGGCGGGGAGCTGTTTTTT.

V gene TRBV10-3 combines with J gene TRBJ1-5, with 7 bases matching TRBD1. The V and J ends lost 4 bases and 0 bases, in that order; junction bases with no gene match: 6. Germline loops: CDR1 ENHRY, CDR2 SYGVKD. There are 16 residues in the CDR3. CDR3 amino acids: CAISATTGNSNQPQHF. The CDR3 DNA sequence: TGTGCCATCAGTGCTACGACAGGGAATAGCAATCAGCCCCAGCATTTT.

The chain recombines TRBV4-3 with TRBJ2-3; tentative D call: TRBD1 (5 bases). Trimming cost V 4 bases and J 3 bases, with 11 bases left between them. This CDR3 comprises 14 residues. Germline CDR1 LGHNA, CDR2 YSLEER. This CDR3 reads CASSRQAGTDTQYF. CDR3 nucleotide sequence: TGCGCCAGCAGCCGGCAGGCAGGGACAGATACGCAGTATTTT.

The gene calls are TRBV7-6 and TRBJ1-4, with D hard to call. V gave up 1 base and J gave up 9 bases, with 15 bases separating them. Per germline, CDR1 SGHVS and CDR2 FNYEAQ. The CDR3 has 15 amino acids. CDR3 sequence: CASSLGLLEAKKLFF. The DNA for the CDR3 is TGTGCCAGCAGCTTAGGGCTCTTGGAGGCGAAAAAACTGTTTTTT.

The chain has TRBV5-1 and TRBJ1-2; the D gene is possibly TRBD1 (5 bases). Germline V gene lookup returns CDR1 SGHRS and CDR2 YFSETQ. Trimming left V 4 bases short and J 0 bases short, with 10 bases between. CDR3 length: 14 amino acids. The CDR3: CASSGLGANYGYTF. The DNA for the CDR3 is TGCGCCAGCAGCGGGCTAGGGGCTAACTATGGCTACACCTTC.

V usage is TRBV5-8 and J usage is TRBJ2-7; no clear D gene. This CDR3 contains 12 residues. V lost 4 bases to trimming and J lost 3 bases, with 8 bases between them. The germline V gene encodes CDR1 SGHTS and CDR2 YDEGEE. The CDR3 DNA is TGTGCCAGCAGCCCGTTATACTACGAGCAGTACTTC. Protein: CASSPLYYEQYF.

The rearrangement uses TRBV5-1 and TRBJ2-7; a possible D gene is TRBD2 (5 bases). This CDR3 has 14 residues. Germline V gene data show CDR1 as SGHRS and CDR2 as YFSETQ. The ends were cut back, 7 bases at V and 2 bases at J, with 16 bases in the middle. The CDR3: CASRELLTTYEQYF. The CDR3 DNA follows: TGCGCCAGCCGGGAACTCCTCACCACCTACGAGCAGTACTTC.

The V call is TRBV7-3, the J call TRBJ2-7, with D maybe TRBD2 (6 bases). The length of the CDR3 is 13 residues. In germline, CDR1 is SGHTA, CDR2 FQGTGA. The V gene lost 5 bases and the J gene lost 0 bases, with 8 bases spanning the gap. The CDR3 nucleotides read TGTGCCAGCAGCGCGGGACCCTCCTACGAGCAGTACTTC. Its translation: CASSAGPSYEQYF.

The gene calls are TRBV28 and TRBJ1-4, with D possibly TRBD1 on 5 matching bases. The germline V gene encodes CDR1 MDHEN and CDR2 SYDVKM. Trimming removed 5 bases at V and 11 bases at J, with 15 bases between. The CDR3 sequence is 13 residues long. CDR3 nucleotide sequence: TGTGCCAGCAGTCCCCGGGGCGGGGGGAAACTGTTTTTT. Translated, it gives CASSPRGGGKLFF. The full variable domain, rest sourced from reference TRBV28 and TRBJ1-4, is DVKVTQSSRYLVKRTGEKVFLECVQDMDHENMFWYRQDPGLGLRLIYFSYDVKMKEKGDIPEGYSVSREKKERFSLILESASTNQTSMYLCASSPRGGGKLFFGSGTQLSVL.

The chain recombines TRBV10-3 with TRBJ1-4, with D hard to call. Trimming pared 4 bases from V and 2 bases from J, leaving 8 bases between. CDR1 ENHRY and CDR2 SYGVKD come from the germline V gene. The CDR3 loop spans 14 amino acids. CDR3 bases: TGTGCCATCAGTGTGGAGCAGACTAATGAAAAACTGTTTTTT. Protein: CAISVEQTNEKLFF.

The chain recombines TRBV28 with TRBJ1-2; 12 bases are a match to TRBD1. J lost 7 bases, V lost 2 bases, and 8 bases had no gene match. CDR1 and CDR2 from the germline V gene are MDHEN and SYDVKM. The CDR3 loop spans 16 amino acids. Here the CDR3 reads CASSLAGPGQGAGYTF. The DNA for the CDR3 is TGTGCCAGCAGTTTAGCCGGACCGGGACAGGGGGCTGGCTACACCTTC.

The V and J genes are TRBV6-4 and TRBJ1-6; D is perhaps TRBD1 (6 bases). This CDR3 spans 16 amino acids. Looked up from germline, CDR1 is MRHNA and CDR2 is SNTAGT. Trimming left V 6 bases short and J 3 bases short, with 15 bases between. In DNA form, the CDR3 reads TGTGCCAGCAGGGAGCAGGGGTTCGTCTATAATTCACCCCTCCACTTT. Its protein is CASREQGFVYNSPLHF.

The CDR3 spells CASRTSDRGSYEQYF. CDR3 DNA: TGTGCCAGCAGAACCTCCGACAGGGGCTCCTACGAGCAGTACTTC. This chain links TRBV6-4 with TRBJ2-7; TRBD1 aligns across 8 bases. CDR1 and CDR2 from the germline V gene are MRHNA and SNTAGT. CDR3 length: 15 amino acids. The V segment lost 6 bases and the J segment 0 bases; nucleotides outside the gene matches: 7.

The chain has TRBV27 and TRBJ2-2, with a possible D match to TRBD2 (6 bases). The CDR3 has 13 amino acids. Germline V CDR1 and CDR2: MNHEY, SMNVEV (reference sequence). V lost 8 bases, J lost 2 bases, and 9 bases lay in between. CDR3: CASAGPNTGELFF. In DNA, the CDR3 is TGTGCCAGCGCGGGGCCTAACACCGGGGAGCTGTTTTTT.

The chain combines TRBV30 with TRBJ2-5; TRBD1 aligns across 7 bases. Germline V CDR1 and CDR2: GTSNPN, SVGIG (reference sequence). This CDR3 comprises 15 residues. V was clipped by 2 bases and J by 2 bases; unmatched bases: 8. The DNA of the CDR3 is TGTGCCTGGAGTCAACAGACAGGGTGGCAAGAGACCCAGTACTTC. Amino acid sequence: CAWSQQTGWQETQYF.

The rearrangement joins TRBV7-3 to TRBJ2-1, with D perhaps matching TRBD1 (5 bases). CDR3 length: 12 residues. The germline V and J ends were trimmed by 5 bases and 9 bases, with 11 bases remaining between them. CDR1 and CDR2 (germline): SGHTA, FQGTGA. The CDR3 sequence: CASSPSQGEQFF. The CDR3 nucleotides read TGTGCCAGCAGCCCTTCTCAGGGTGAGCAGTTCTTC. The entire variable domain, with the rest obtained from reference TRBV7-3 and TRBJ2-1, is as follows: GAGVSQTPSNKVTEKGKYVELRCDPISGHTALYWYRQSLGQGPEFLIYFQGTGAADDSGLPNDRFFAVRPEGSVSTLKIQRTERGDSAVYLCASSPSQGEQFFGPGTRLTVL.

The chain couples TRBV5-1 to TRBJ2-1; 10 nucleotides match TRBD1. Per the germline V gene, CDR1 is SGHRS and CDR2 is YFSETQ. The CDR3 loop spans 11 amino acids. V lost 4 bases to trimming and J lost 14 bases; unmatched junction nucleotides: 3. The CDR3 nucleotides are TGCGCCAGCAGCCGGGGACAGGGGAAGTTCTTC. Residues: CASSRGQGKFF.

For the CDR3, the DNA is TGCAGCGTTGTTCCTCCGGGCCAAGAGACCCAGTACTTC. Translated, it gives CSVVPPGQETQYF. The chain uses TRBV29-1 and TRBJ2-5; D is unclear. In germline, CDR1 is SQVTM, CDR2 ANQGSEA. This CDR3 is built from 13 residues. V was trimmed by 4 bases and J by 1 base, leaving 10 bases between them. Full variable domain (rest looked up from reference TRBV29-1 and TRBJ2-5): SAVISQKPSRDICQRGTSLTIQCQVDSQVTMMFWYRQQPGQSLTLIATANQGSEATYESGFVIDKFPISRPNLTFSTLTVSNMSPEDSSIYLCSVVPPGQETQYFGPGTRLLVL.

The CDR3 spells CASSGQGTQETQYF. In DNA, the CDR3 is TGTGCCAGCAGTGGACAGGGGACACAAGAGACCCAGTACTTC. The chain has TRBV2 and TRBJ2-5, with 8 bases matching TRBD1. Germline V CDR1 and CDR2: SNHLY, FYNNEI. This CDR3 contains 14 residues. V gave up 4 bases and J gave up 2 bases; unmatched junction bases: 3. Full variable domain (remainder filled in from reference TRBV2 and TRBJ2-5): EPEVTQTPSHQVTQMGQEVILRCVPISNHLYFYWYRQILGQKVEFLVSFYNNEISEKSEIFDDQFSVERPDGSNFTLKIRSTKLEDSAMYFCASSGQGTQETQYFGPGTRLLVL.

V gene TRBV28 combines with J gene TRBJ2-7; 12 positions match TRBD2. The CDR3 consists of 16 residues. CDR1 is MDHEN and CDR2 is SYDVKM in the germline V gene. The trim removed 10 bases at V and 1 base at J, leaving 11 bases unmatched. CDR3 sequence (DNA): TGTGCCATCCACTCTGGAGGACTAGCGGGGTCCTACGAGCAGTACTTC. Protein sequence: CAIHSGGLAGSYEQYF.

The gene calls are TRBV6-5 and TRBJ1-2; 7 bases align to TRBD1. Germline values: CDR1 MNHEY, CDR2 SVGAGI. Trimming took 2 bases from V and 6 from J; bases not matched to a gene: 9. CDR3 length: 15 amino acids. The CDR3 loop is CASSYRQGFADGYTF. CDR3 DNA: TGTGCCAGCAGTTACCGACAGGGTTTCGCTGATGGCTACACCTTC.

V gene TRBV6-5 combines with J gene TRBJ2-5; a possible D gene is TRBD2 (6 bases). Between the trimmed V and J ends, which lost 7 bases and 5 bases, there was a span of 11 bases. The CDR3 is 12 amino acids. Per the germline V gene, CDR1 is MNHEY and CDR2 is SVGAGI. The CDR3 coding sequence is TGTGCCAGCACGGGGGTAGGGGAGACCCAGTACTTC. This gives the protein CASTGVGETQYF.

V and J are TRBV29-1 and TRBJ1-4, with 11 bases aligning to TRBD1. V lost 6 bases, J lost 8 bases, and 8 bases stayed unmatched. The CDR3 contains 14 residues. Germline V gene data show CDR1 as SQVTM and CDR2 as ANQGSEA. CDR3 amino acids: CSVLGQGAREKLFF. Written as DNA, the CDR3 is TGCAGCGTATTAGGACAGGGGGCGAGGGAAAAACTGTTTTTT.

The chain employs TRBV5-8 and TRBJ2-2; TRBD1 agrees at 7 bases. The CDR3 runs 14 residues. The J segment lost 5 bases and the V segment lost 3 bases, leaving 4 bases of the junction unmatched. The germline CDR1 and CDR2 sequences are SGHTS and YDEGEE. CDR3: CASSSGQRTGELFF. The DNA of the CDR3 is TGTGCCAGCAGCTCGGGACAGAGAACCGGGGAGCTGTTTTTT.

The V gene is TRBV4-1, the J gene TRBJ2-1; 8 bases agree with TRBD2. This CDR3 is 15 amino acids long. In germline, CDR1 is MGHRA, CDR2 YSYEKL. V shed 1 base and J 7 bases; nucleotides not matched to a gene: 6. The CDR3 region has the DNA TGCGCCAGCAGCCAAGGTCGGGGGGGGCGAAATGAGCAGTTCTTC. Amino acids: CASSQGRGGRNEQFF.

The J gene is TRBJ1-1, the V gene TRBV19, with a tentative D call TRBD1 (6 bases). In germline, CDR1 is LNHDA, CDR2 SQIVND (reference sequence). The V end was cut by 4 bases, the J end by 6 bases, with 6 bases between. This CDR3 is built from 11 residues. CDR3 amino acids: CASSRGPEAFF. The DNA for the CDR3 is TGTGCCAGTAGTAGGGGGCCTGAAGCTTTCTTT. Filled out from reference TRBV19 and TRBJ1-1, the complete variable domain reads DGGITQSPKYLFRKEGQNVTLSCEQNLNHDAMYWYRQDPGQGLRLIYYSQIVNDFQKGDIAEGYSVSREKKESFPLTVTSAQKNPTAFYLCASSRGPEAFFGQGTRLTVV.

The chain links TRBV7-6 to TRBJ2-2, with D perhaps matching TRBD1 (6 bases). Germline V gene data show CDR1 as SGHVS and CDR2 as FNYEAQ. The CDR3 runs 16 residues. V was clipped by 4 bases and J by 7 bases, with 19 bases between them. The CDR3 sequence: CASSSWAAGVGGELFF. The CDR3 bases are TGTGCCAGCAGCTCCTGGGCGGCAGGGGTGGGCGGGGAGCTGTTTTTT. Together with reference TRBV7-6 and TRBJ2-2, the CDR3 gives the full variable domain: GAGVSQSPRYKVTKRGQDVALRCDPISGHVSLYWYRQALGQGPEFLTYFNYEAQQDKSGLPNDRFSAERPEGSISTLTIQRTEQRDSAMYRCASSSWAAGVGGELFFGEGSRLTVL.